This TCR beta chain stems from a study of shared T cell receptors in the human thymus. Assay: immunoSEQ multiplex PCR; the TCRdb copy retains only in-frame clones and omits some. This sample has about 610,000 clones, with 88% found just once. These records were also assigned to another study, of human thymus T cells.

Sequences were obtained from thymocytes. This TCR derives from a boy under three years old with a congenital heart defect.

CDR3 sequence: CTESSQGDTQYF. The CDR3 nucleotides are TGCACCGAGTCGTCCCAGGGAGATACGCAGTATTTT. The chain links TRBV29-1 to TRBJ2-3; possibly TRBD1 for D (5 bases). This CDR3 contains 12 residues. Per the germline V gene, CDR1 is SQVTM and CDR2 is ANQGSEA.